This T cell receptor (beta chain) was captured in a study of cytomegalovirus exposure and HLA in healthy donors (TCRdb year 2017). At the level of the whole study: According to a later analysis, one platform produced both the 120 validation repertoires and the roughly 660 repertoires of the first cohort. The study aimed to test whether cataloging public T cell receptors could reveal signatures of past pathogen exposure. A separate validation cohort of some 130 different subjects was used in addition to the roughly 640-subject first cohort. High-throughput TCR immunosequencing, statistical association of individual TCRs with disease status, and machine learning were combined to predict cytomegalovirus infection status.

Paper-wide results and their limitations: The validation cohort had no HLA typing available for a later analysis, so co-occurrence within that cohort was assessed over all 120 or so repertoires. In the study, around 160 TCR beta chains were listed as associated with cytomegalovirus. Subsequent analysis determined that TCRs grouped into clusters in the first cohort also showed a tendency toward co-occurrence across the 130 or so validation repertoires, and approximately 94% of cluster scores exceeded 0. The authors suggested that the approach could potentially be extended to other disease states and immunological phenotypes. Cytomegalovirus status was reported to be diagnosed by the classifier with high specificity and sensitivity in both the original and validation cohorts. Most TCR sequences were seen in very few donors, while some public TCRs were found in many individuals. In vitro tests confirmed that a few of the cytomegalovirus-associated TCR beta chains recognize cytomegalovirus antigens.

Libraries were constructed by the immunoSEQ multiplex PCR assay. The source study handled its data this way. To diagnose cytomegalovirus status from the catalog of TCR beta chain sequences, a statistical classification framework was built. As stored in TCRdb, this immuneACCESS dataset retains in-frame rearrangements with V and J assigned. A fraction of the clones does not appear; measured against another copy, unresolved V genes explain less than half of the discrepancy, and the remainder lacks a known reason. V and J calls and clone size follow that table, whereas D and trimming were derived from the DNA. The sample data list some 150,000 clones, and approximately 90% of these were observed just once. The top ten clones comprise 2.5% to 3% of the sample. The donors belonged to the validation cohort of about 110 subjects, which was separate from the 666-subject first cohort. Regarding this clone: What antigen it recognizes has not been identified. No quality values exist for individual bases; no much larger clone is one base distant.

The source of this sequence is a man between 18 and 29 years old in good health and CMV-seronegative. What was sequenced was PBMCs.

The DNA is TGTGCCAGCAGCTTCGAGGCAGTGGAGACCCAGTACTTC. Its protein reads: CASSFEAVETQYF. The chain couples TRBV5-6 to TRBJ2-5; the D gene assignment is ambiguous. Including cysteine and phenylalanine, the CDR3 has 13 amino acids. Kept here is only the CDR3 DNA, which spans 39 bases and is read in frame from base 1. The germline V gene yields SGHDT for CDR1 and YYEEEE for CDR2. Trimming removed 2 bases from V and 5 bases from J, leaving 10 bases between the germline ends. When the CDR3 is completed using the reference TRBV5-6 and TRBJ2-5 genes on either side, the full variable domain is DAGVTQSPTHLIKTRGQQVTLRCSPKSGHDTVSWYQQALGQGPQFIFQYYEEEERQRGNFPDRFSGHQFPNYSSELNVNALLLGDSALYLCASSFEAVETQYFGPGTRLLVL.